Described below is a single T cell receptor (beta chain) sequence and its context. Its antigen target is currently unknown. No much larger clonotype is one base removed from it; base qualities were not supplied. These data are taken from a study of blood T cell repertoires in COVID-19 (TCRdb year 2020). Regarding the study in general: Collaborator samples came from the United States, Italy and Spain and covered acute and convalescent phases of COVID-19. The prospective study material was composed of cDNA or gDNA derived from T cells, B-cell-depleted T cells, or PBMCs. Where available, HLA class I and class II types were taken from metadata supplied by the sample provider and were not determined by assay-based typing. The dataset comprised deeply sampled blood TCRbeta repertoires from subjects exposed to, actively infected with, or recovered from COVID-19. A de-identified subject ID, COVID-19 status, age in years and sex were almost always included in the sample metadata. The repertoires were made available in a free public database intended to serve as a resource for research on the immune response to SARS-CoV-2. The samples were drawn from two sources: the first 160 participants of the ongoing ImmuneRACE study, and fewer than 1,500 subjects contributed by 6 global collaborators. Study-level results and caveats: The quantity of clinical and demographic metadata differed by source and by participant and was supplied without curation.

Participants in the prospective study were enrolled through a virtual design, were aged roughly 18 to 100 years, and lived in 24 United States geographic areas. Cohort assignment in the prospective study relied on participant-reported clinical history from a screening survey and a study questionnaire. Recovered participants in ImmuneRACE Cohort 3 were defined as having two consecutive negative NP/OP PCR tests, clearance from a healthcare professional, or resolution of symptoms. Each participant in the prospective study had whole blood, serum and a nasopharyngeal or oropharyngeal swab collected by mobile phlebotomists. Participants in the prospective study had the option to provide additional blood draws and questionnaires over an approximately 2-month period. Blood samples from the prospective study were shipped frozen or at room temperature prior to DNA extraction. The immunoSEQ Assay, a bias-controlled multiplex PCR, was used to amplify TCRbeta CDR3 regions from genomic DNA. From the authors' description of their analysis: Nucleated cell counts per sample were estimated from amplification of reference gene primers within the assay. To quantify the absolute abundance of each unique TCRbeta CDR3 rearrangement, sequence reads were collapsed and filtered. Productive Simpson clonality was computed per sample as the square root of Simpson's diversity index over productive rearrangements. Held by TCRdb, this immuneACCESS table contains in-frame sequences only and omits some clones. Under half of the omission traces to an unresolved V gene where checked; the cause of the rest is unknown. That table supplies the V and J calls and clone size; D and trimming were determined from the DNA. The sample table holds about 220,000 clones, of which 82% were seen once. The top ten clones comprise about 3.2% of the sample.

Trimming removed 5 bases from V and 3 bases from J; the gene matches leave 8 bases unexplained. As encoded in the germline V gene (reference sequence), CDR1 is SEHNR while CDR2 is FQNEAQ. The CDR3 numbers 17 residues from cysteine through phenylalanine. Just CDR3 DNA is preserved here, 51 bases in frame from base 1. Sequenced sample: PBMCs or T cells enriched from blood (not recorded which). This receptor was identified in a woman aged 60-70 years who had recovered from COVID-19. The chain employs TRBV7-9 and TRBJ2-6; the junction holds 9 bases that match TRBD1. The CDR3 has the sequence CASSRRDRVSGANVLTF. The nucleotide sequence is TGTGCCAGCAGCCGCCGGGACAGGGTGAGTGGGGCCAACGTCCTGACTTTC.